Presented here are 17 T cell receptor beta chains from one specimen sequenced in a study of response to subunit inactivated influenza vaccine. Via MiXCR, TCRdb re-called the RT-PCR reads, giving one row per CDR3 protein. Among 500,000 to 600,000 distinct CDR3 sequences, around 13% were seen once, and the ten largest hold around 13%. The sequenced sample was PBMCs from blood, obtained roughly 48 days after vaccination. The source is a man between 45 and 60 years old who received an inactivated influenza vaccine.

This clonotype was counted only a few times. The CDR3 loop is CSARSGTASQPLHF. The CDR3 nucleotides are TGCAGTGCGAGATCCGGGACGGCCTCTCAGCCCCTCCACTTT. J is TRBJ1-6 and V is TRBV20-1; maybe TRBD1 (5 bases). The CDR3 extends over 14 amino acids. Per the germline V gene, CDR1 is DFQATT and CDR2 is SNEGSKA (reference sequence). With 6 bases removed from V and 13 bases from J, the gap between germline ends came to 22 bases.

The chain uses TRBV3-1 and TRBJ1-6; 7 bases map to TRBD1. Germline values: CDR1 LGHDT, CDR2 YNNKEL (reference sequence). The CDR3 has 15 residues. V lost 10 bases, J lost 7 bases, and 13 bases stayed unmatched. CDR3 nucleotides: TGTGCCACCACCAAGCAAGGGACAGAGAATTCACCCCTCCACTTT. Translation gives CATTKQGTENSPLHF.

The rearrangement uses TRBV7-2 and TRBJ2-7, with D possibly TRBD2 on 5 matching bases. The germline CDR1 and CDR2 sequences are SGHTA and FQGNSA. Trimming removed 1 base from V and 3 bases from J, with 10 bases in between. The CDR3 has 14 residues. CDR3 in DNA: TGTGCCAGCAGCTTAGGCGGAGGATACTACGAGCAGTACTTC. Protein sequence: CASSLGGGYYEQYF. Filled out from reference TRBV7-2 and TRBJ2-7, the complete variable domain reads GAGVSQSPSNKVTEKGKDVELRCDPISGHTALYWYRQSLGQGLEFLIYFQGNSAPDKSGLPSDRFSAERTGGSVSTLTIQRTQQEDSAVYLCASSLGGGYYEQYFGPGTRLTVT.

CDR3 amino acids: CASSLDRIPRTEAFF. CDR3 sequence (DNA): TGTGCCAGCAGCTTAGATAGGATCCCGAGGACTGAAGCTTTCTTT. V usage is TRBV7-2 and J usage is TRBJ1-1; D not resolved. The CDR3 runs 15 residues. V was pared by 1 base and J by 5 bases, with 14 bases between. CDR1 is SGHTA and CDR2 is FQGNSA in the germline V gene.

This clonotype was detected ten times or more. This chain joins TRBV20-1 and TRBJ2-2; tentatively, D is TRBD1 (6 bases). The CDR3 totals 15 residues. Germline values: CDR1 DFQATT, CDR2 SNEGSKA (reference sequence). Trimming removed 3 bases from V and 7 bases from J, with 18 bases in between. CDR3 nucleotide sequence: TGCAGTGCTAGTACACAGGGCAAGTTTGTCGGGGAGCTGTTTTTT. It yields the protein CSASTQGKFVGELFF.

CDR3 nucleotide sequence: TGTGCCAGCAGCCCTGACAGGGCCCACAATGAGCAGTTCTTC. Its translation: CASSPDRAHNEQFF. The genes are TRBV6-1 and TRBJ2-1; 7 bases match TRBD1. V dropped 6 bases and J dropped 5; count of bases not matched to a gene: 7. CDR3 length: 14 amino acids. CDR1 MNHNS and CDR2 SASEGT come from the germline V gene.

The rearrangement uses TRBV10-1 and TRBJ2-7; 9 nucleotides match TRBD1. CDR1 is WNHNN and CDR2 is SYGVQD in the germline V gene (reference sequence). With V trimmed by 6 bases and J by 6 bases, 6 bases remained unmatched. The CDR3 runs to 13 residues. In DNA form, the CDR3 reads TGCGCCAGCAGCCGGGACAGGGATTTCGAGCAGTACTTC. It yields the protein CASSRDRDFEQYF.

The V call is TRBV12-3 or TRBV12-4, the J call TRBJ2-5; TRBD2 might be the D (6 bases). The V end lost 6 bases, the J end lost 5 bases, and 22 bases lay between the germline ends. CDR3 length: 16 amino acids. The CDR3 is CASSLGLRDPGETQYF. CDR3 coding DNA: TGTGCCAGCAGCTTGGGACTTCGGGACCCGGGGGAGACCCAGTACTTC.

In this sample, this clonotype turned up many times. The rearrangement uses TRBV27 and TRBJ2-7; TRBD1 agrees at 8 bases. With V trimmed by 2 bases and J by 2 bases, 2 bases remained unmatched. The length of the CDR3 is 14 residues. Germline V gene data show CDR1 as MNHEY and CDR2 as SMNVEV (reference sequence). CDR3 bases: TGTGCCAGCAGTTTAGTACAGGGGGCCTACGAGCAGTACTTC. Protein product: CASSLVQGAYEQYF.

The chain combines TRBV7-9 with TRBJ2-3; unclear D gene. Trimming took off 2 bases at V and 4 bases at J, with 7 bases between the two ends. The germline CDR1 and CDR2 sequences are SEHNR and FQNEAQ (reference sequence). This CDR3 region has 13 residues. This CDR3 is CASSLPLPDTQYF. The CDR3 DNA follows: TGTGCCAGCAGCTTACCGTTGCCAGATACGCAGTATTTT. Together with reference TRBV7-9 and TRBJ2-3, the CDR3 gives the full variable domain: DTGVSQNPRHKITKRGQNVTFRCDPISEHNRLYWYRQTLGQGPEFLTYFQNEAQLEKSRLLSDRFSAERPKGSFSTLEIQRTEQGDSAMYLCASSLPLPDTQYFGPGTRLTVL.

Concerning this clonotype: With a much larger clone just one base away, this may be a read error. CDR3 residues: CASSLEAGDPKALF. In nucleotides, the CDR3 is TGTGCCAGCAGCTTAGAGGCGGGGGACCCTAAGGCGCTCTTC. The chain joins TRBV13 to TRBJ2-5, with 7 bases that match TRBD2. Germline V lookup: CDR1 PRHDT, CDR2 FYEKMQ (reference sequence). The CDR3 length is 14 residues.

The gene calls are TRBV6-2 or TRBV6-3 and TRBJ2-7; D remains unclear. V lost 1 base and J lost 4, with 8 bases in between. The CDR3 is 13 residues long. Germline V lookup: CDR1 MNHEY, CDR2 SVGEGT. CDR3 loop: CASSYLTDYEQYF. In DNA form, the CDR3 reads TGTGCCAGCAGTTACTTAACCGATTACGAGCAGTACTTC.

The V call is TRBV20-1, the J call TRBJ2-7; the match to TRBD2 covers 8 bases. Germline V lookup: CDR1 DFQATT, CDR2 SNEGSKA (reference sequence). The length of the CDR3 is 15 residues. J lost 4 bases, V lost 5 bases, and 13 bases had no gene match. The CDR3 loop is CSAWSGGWKGYEQYF. CDR3 bases: TGCAGTGCTTGGAGCGGGGGATGGAAGGGGTACGAGCAGTACTTC.

This clonotype was observed a handful of times. The chain combines TRBV24-1 with TRBJ2-2; no firm D call. The CDR3 is 16 residues long. With 1 base removed from V and 7 bases from J, the gap between germline ends came to 15 bases. Germline CDR1 KGHDR, CDR2 SFDVKD. CDR3 bases: TGTGCCACCAGTGATTTTCCCACCGTGGGCAGCGGGGAGCTGTTTTTT. Amino acids: CATSDFPTVGSGELFF.

This chain links TRBV5-1 with TRBJ2-7; 9 bases fit TRBD1. CDR3 length: 17 residues. The ends lost 1 base at V and 3 bases at J; junction bases unmatched: 11. Germline values: CDR1 SGHRS, CDR2 YFSETQ. The CDR3 spells CASSLRGTGQGIYEQYF. In nucleotides, the CDR3 is TGCGCCAGCAGCTTGAGGGGAACGGGACAGGGAATCTACGAGCAGTACTTC.

The V gene is TRBV5-1, the J gene TRBJ2-6; the D gene is possibly TRBD1 (5 bases). Trimming cost V 1 base and J 2 bases, with 13 bases left between them. This CDR3 has 17 amino acids. Germline CDR1 reads SGHRS; CDR2 reads YFSETQ. CDR3 DNA sequence: TGCGCCAGCAGCTTGAGGGTCAGCAGGGCTGGGGCCAACGTCCTGACTTTC. Translated: CASSLRVSRAGANVLTF.

This clonotype was detected only a few times. The chain recombines TRBV7-8 with TRBJ2-2; 7 bases match TRBD2. V shed 3 bases, J shed 5 bases, and the junction held 6 bases outside the gene matches. Germline V gene lookup returns CDR1 SGHVS and CDR2 FQNEAQ. There are 15 residues in the CDR3. The CDR3: CASSLSGGWTGELFF. CDR3 nucleotide sequence: TGTGCCAGCAGCTTGTCGGGAGGTTGGACCGGGGAGCTGTTTTTT.